The present T cell receptor (beta chain) was sequenced within a study of T cell responses to AZD1222 COVID-19 vaccine. Study-wide findings and caveats: Among the donors, most were white British and more were female, and clonal diversity was possibly underestimated. Only a handful of AZD1222 recipients, roughly six in all, had baseline seropositivity.

Comment on this clone: Its antigen is unidentified.

Sequencing used immunoSEQ multiplex PCR; TCRdb keeps in-frame clones, though not all of them. The table lists over 120,000 clones, about 91% of them singletons. Doses given second, at about 4 or about 12 weeks, were pooled. This specimen was peripheral blood, taken 28 days after the second AZD1222 dose. The source is an adult who received the AZD1222 COVID-19 vaccine.

This chain's CDR3 is CASSLSNEENEQYF. For the CDR3, the DNA is TGTGCCAGCAGCTTGTCAAATGAAGAGAACGAGCAGTACTTC. The chain has TRBV5-6 and TRBJ2-7, with no clear D. V lost 1 base and J lost 5, with 13 bases in between. Germline V CDR1 and CDR2: SGHDT, YYEEEE. CDR3 length equals 14 residues.